This is a list of T cell receptor beta chains from one sample in a study of blood T cell repertoires in COVID-19. Data came from immunoSEQ multiplex PCR; TCRdb stores just in-frame clones and leaves some out. The top ten hold around 1.9% of the sample, which has around 81,000 clones, roughly nine tenths seen once. The sample taken for sequencing was peripheral blood. The source is an older woman with acute or convalescent COVID-19. The CDR3 runs from the conserved cysteine through the conserved F or W. The D gene is left open where the match is weak. Part of the rows lack a size; the others show once, few, many or a class for expanded clones.

clone_size: .; v_call: TRBV10-3; j_call: TRBJ1-4; d_call: .; cdr3_nt: TGTGCCGCACAGAGATCAACTAATGAAAAACTGTTTTTT; cdr3_aa: CAAQRSTNEKLFF
clone_size: .; v_call: TRBV25-1; j_call: TRBJ1-1; d_call: .; cdr3_nt: TGTGCCAGCAGTGAATATTTGGGGACACCTGCGAAAGCTTTCTTT; cdr3_aa: CASSEYLGTPAKAFF
clone_size: .; v_call: TRBV28; j_call: TRBJ2-5; d_call: .; cdr3_nt: TGTGCCAGCAGTCCTTTAGCGGCCTACCAAGAGACCCAGTACTTC; cdr3_aa: CASSPLAAYQETQYF
clone_size: few; v_call: TRBV10-3; j_call: TRBJ1-2; d_call: .; cdr3_nt: TGTGCCACGTATCAGGGTGATGACTATGGCTACACCTTC; cdr3_aa: CATYQGDDYGYTF
clone_size: .; v_call: TRBV7-9; j_call: TRBJ1-6; d_call: .; cdr3_nt: TGTGCCAGCAGCTTAGTGAGCTCCTATAATTCACCCCTCCACTTT; cdr3_aa: CASSLVSSYNSPLHF
clone_size: few; v_call: TRBV14; j_call: TRBJ1-3; d_call: .; cdr3_nt: TGTGCCAGCAGCCCCCGACACGGCCCTGGAAACACCATATATTTT; cdr3_aa: CASSPRHGPGNTIYF
clone_size: .; v_call: TRBV2; j_call: TRBJ1-5; d_call: .; cdr3_nt: TGTGCCAGCAGCCCCGACAGAAAAAATAGCAATCAGCCCCAGCATTTT; cdr3_aa: CASSPDRKNSNQPQHF
clone_size: .; v_call: TRBV11-3; j_call: TRBJ1-3; d_call: .; cdr3_nt: TGTGCCAGCACCACCTTAGGGGTAATAAGTTCTGGAAACACCATATATTTT; cdr3_aa: CASTTLGVISSGNTIYF
clone_size: .; v_call: TRBV7-3; j_call: TRBJ1-6; d_call: TRBD1; cdr3_nt: TGTGCCAGCAGCCCACAGGGGGCGGGTAATTCACCCCTCCACTTT; cdr3_aa: CASSPQGAGNSPLHF
clone_size: .; v_call: TRBV3-1/TRBV3-2; j_call: TRBJ2-1; d_call: TRBD2; cdr3_nt: TGTGCCAGCAGCCAAGAAGGTAGCGGGAGATATGAGCAGTTCTTC; cdr3_aa: CASSQEGSGRYEQFF
clone_size: .; v_call: TRBV5-6; j_call: TRBJ2-7; d_call: .; cdr3_nt: TGTGCCAGCAGCTTGTACAGCGAGCAGTACTTC; cdr3_aa: CASSLYSEQYF
clone_size: .; v_call: TRBV18; j_call: TRBJ1-2; d_call: .; cdr3_nt: TGTGCCAGCTCAATGCGCCCTGGTCACAACTATGGCTACACCTTC; cdr3_aa: CASSMRPGHNYGYTF
clone_size: .; v_call: TRBV21-1; j_call: TRBJ1-1; d_call: .; cdr3_nt: TGTGCCAGCAGCAAAGTACAGATGAACACTGAAGCTTTCTTT; cdr3_aa: CASSKVQMNTEAFF
clone_size: .; v_call: TRBV3-1/TRBV3-2; j_call: TRBJ2-3; d_call: TRBD1; cdr3_nt: TGTGCCAGCAGCCCGACAGGGTCAGATACGCAGTATTTT; cdr3_aa: CASSPTGSDTQYF
clone_size: .; v_call: TRBV13; j_call: TRBJ2-2; d_call: TRBD2; cdr3_nt: TGTGCCAGCTCGACTAGCGGGGCATTCACCGGGGAGCTGTTTTTT; cdr3_aa: CASSTSGAFTGELFF
clone_size: .; v_call: TRBV7-2; j_call: TRBJ2-1; d_call: TRBD2; cdr3_nt: TGTGCCAGCAGCTTAATGAGAGGAGGAGGGACTACTACCTATGAGCAGTTCTTC; cdr3_aa: CASSLMRGGGTTTYEQFF
clone_size: .; v_call: TRBV28; j_call: TRBJ2-1; d_call: .; cdr3_nt: TGTGCCAGCAGTTTCTTTAATGAGCAGTTCTTC; cdr3_aa: CASSFFNEQFF
clone_size: once; v_call: TRBV4-3; j_call: TRBJ2-7; d_call: .; cdr3_nt: TGCGCCAGCAGCCAAGATCTTGGACTTCGCTCGGGAGAGCAGTACTTC; cdr3_aa: CASSQDLGLRSGEQYF
clone_size: .; v_call: TRBV7-9; j_call: TRBJ2-2; d_call: .; cdr3_nt: TGTGCCACCTGGGGTCTGGGAGGCACCGGGGAGCTGTTTTTT; cdr3_aa: CATWGLGGTGELFF
clone_size: .; v_call: TRBV7-9; j_call: TRBJ1-2; d_call: .; cdr3_nt: TGTGCCAGCAGCCCAGGACAAACCTTAGGATATGGCTACACCTTC; cdr3_aa: CASSPGQTLGYGYTF
clone_size: .; v_call: TRBV6-6; j_call: TRBJ2-2; d_call: .; cdr3_nt: TGTGCCAGCAGTTACTCGAGGCCTAGGGGCACCGGGGAGCTGTTTTTT; cdr3_aa: CASSYSRPRGTGELFF
clone_size: .; v_call: TRBV11-2; j_call: TRBJ2-3; d_call: .; cdr3_nt: TGTGCCAGCAGCTTAAAGGGGGAAGATACGCAGTATTTT; cdr3_aa: CASSLKGEDTQYF
clone_size: once; v_call: TRBV6-5; j_call: TRBJ2-7; d_call: .; cdr3_nt: TGTGCCAGCAGAGGACAAACCTACGAGCAGTACTTC; cdr3_aa: CASRGQTYEQYF
clone_size: .; v_call: TRBV6-5; j_call: TRBJ2-7; d_call: TRBD2; cdr3_nt: TGTGCCAGCAGTTGGGGACTACCCAACTCCTACGAGCAGTACTTC; cdr3_aa: CASSWGLPNSYEQYF
clone_size: .; v_call: TRBV16; j_call: TRBJ1-2; d_call: .; cdr3_nt: TGTGCCAGCAGCCAACGCCACAGCCGACAAAACTATGGCTACACCTTC; cdr3_aa: CASSQRHSRQNYGYTF
clone_size: .; v_call: TRBV4-3; j_call: TRBJ1-2; d_call: TRBD1; cdr3_nt: TGCGCCAGCAGCAAGTCGACAGGGGGACTTAACTATGGCTACACCTTC; cdr3_aa: CASSKSTGGLNYGYTF
clone_size: .; v_call: TRBV6-4; j_call: TRBJ2-1; d_call: TRBD2; cdr3_nt: TGTGCCAGCTCGGACGGACTAGCGGACGGGGTTGAGCAGTTCTTC; cdr3_aa: CASSDGLADGVEQFF
clone_size: .; v_call: TRBV7-2; j_call: TRBJ1-1; d_call: .; cdr3_nt: TGTGCCAGCAGCCCGAGCCCCGGCACTGAAGCTTTCTTT; cdr3_aa: CASSPSPGTEAFF
clone_size: .; v_call: TRBV18; j_call: TRBJ2-1; d_call: TRBD2; cdr3_nt: TGTGCCAGCTCACCGCTAATTGCTAGCGGGGGCCCCACCAATGAGCAGTTCTTC; cdr3_aa: CASSPLIASGGPTNEQFF
clone_size: .; v_call: TRBV6-5; j_call: TRBJ2-7; d_call: .; cdr3_nt: TGTGCCAGCAGTTACTCAGGGGTCGATTCCTACGAGCAGTACTTC; cdr3_aa: CASSYSGVDSYEQYF
clone_size: few; v_call: TRBV30; j_call: TRBJ1-2; d_call: TRBD1; cdr3_nt: TGTGCCTGGGTACGATCGGACAGGAACTATGGCTACACCTTC; cdr3_aa: CAWVRSDRNYGYTF
clone_size: .; v_call: TRBV12-3/TRBV12-4; j_call: TRBJ1-2; d_call: .; cdr3_nt: TGTGCCAGCAGCCTCGGGTATGGCTACACCTTC; cdr3_aa: CASSLGYGYTF
clone_size: .; v_call: TRBV18; j_call: TRBJ1-4; d_call: TRBD1; cdr3_nt: TGTGCCAGCTCACGCTACCAAACCGACAGGGGTACTAATGAAAAACTGTTTTTT; cdr3_aa: CASSRYQTDRGTNEKLFF
clone_size: .; v_call: TRBV29-1; j_call: TRBJ1-5; d_call: .; cdr3_nt: TGCAGCGCCCAGCCGGGGAGGGGTCAGCCCCAGCATTTT; cdr3_aa: CSAQPGRGQPQHF
clone_size: .; v_call: TRBV9; j_call: TRBJ2-1; d_call: TRBD1; cdr3_nt: TGTGCCAGCAGCGTACGGACAGGCTGGAGTGAGCAGTTCTTC; cdr3_aa: CASSVRTGWSEQFF
clone_size: .; v_call: TRBV27; j_call: TRBJ2-7; d_call: .; cdr3_nt: TGTGCCAGCGTTAATATGGGCTCCCCCTACGAGCAGTACTTC; cdr3_aa: CASVNMGSPYEQYF
clone_size: .; v_call: TRBV27; j_call: TRBJ1-4; d_call: .; cdr3_nt: TGTGCCAGCAGCCCACCCCGGAGGGCAACTAATGAAAAACTGTTTTTT; cdr3_aa: CASSPPRRATNEKLFF
clone_size: .; v_call: TRBV7-3; j_call: TRBJ2-2; d_call: TRBD2; cdr3_nt: TGTGCCAGCAGCTTAAGGCAGGGAGGGGCCGGGGAGCTGTTTTTT; cdr3_aa: CASSLRQGGAGELFF
clone_size: .; v_call: TRBV3-1/TRBV3-2; j_call: TRBJ2-7; d_call: TRBD1; cdr3_nt: TGTGCCAGCAGCCCCAGACAGGGCCCGCCCTACGAGCAGTACTTC; cdr3_aa: CASSPRQGPPYEQYF
clone_size: .; v_call: TRBV11-2; j_call: TRBJ2-4; d_call: .; cdr3_nt: TGTGCCAGCAGCCCCACCACAGGTGGGAACATTCAGTACTTC; cdr3_aa: CASSPTTGGNIQYF
clone_size: .; v_call: TRBV6-2/TRBV6-3; j_call: TRBJ2-1; d_call: TRBD2; cdr3_nt: TGTGCCAGCAGCCAGGGACTAGCGGCCTACAATGAGCAGTTCTTC; cdr3_aa: CASSQGLAAYNEQFF